This TCR beta chain was found in a study of blood T cell repertoires in COVID-19. About the research overall: From the United States, Italy and Spain came samples of acute and convalescent COVID-19. PBMCs, B-cell-depleted T cells, or T cells were the source of the cDNA or gDNA that made up the material.

Note on this clone: One junction end disagrees with the germline gene, perhaps due to a read error.

Authors' data handling: Nucleated cell number was recorded as an estimate derived from reference gene primer amplification. Libraries were prepared by immunoSEQ multiplex PCR; TCRdb keeps only in-frame clonotypes and omits some of them. The V and J calls and the clone size are those of that table, but D and trimming were determined from the DNA. The repertoire holds 150,000 to 200,000 clones, roughly 90% seen once, with 15% to 20% in the top ten. Germline V lookup: CDR1 SNHLY, CDR2 FYNNEI. The CDR3 runs 14 residues. The chain uses TRBV2 and TRBJ2-3, with 7 nucleotides matching TRBD1. Sequencing was performed on peripheral blood. The receptor's source is a man aged 60 to 75 with active or convalescent COVID-19. CDR3 loop: CASREDRVADTQYF. CDR3 coding DNA: TGTGCCAGCAGGGAAGACAGGGTAGCAGATACGCAGTATTTT.